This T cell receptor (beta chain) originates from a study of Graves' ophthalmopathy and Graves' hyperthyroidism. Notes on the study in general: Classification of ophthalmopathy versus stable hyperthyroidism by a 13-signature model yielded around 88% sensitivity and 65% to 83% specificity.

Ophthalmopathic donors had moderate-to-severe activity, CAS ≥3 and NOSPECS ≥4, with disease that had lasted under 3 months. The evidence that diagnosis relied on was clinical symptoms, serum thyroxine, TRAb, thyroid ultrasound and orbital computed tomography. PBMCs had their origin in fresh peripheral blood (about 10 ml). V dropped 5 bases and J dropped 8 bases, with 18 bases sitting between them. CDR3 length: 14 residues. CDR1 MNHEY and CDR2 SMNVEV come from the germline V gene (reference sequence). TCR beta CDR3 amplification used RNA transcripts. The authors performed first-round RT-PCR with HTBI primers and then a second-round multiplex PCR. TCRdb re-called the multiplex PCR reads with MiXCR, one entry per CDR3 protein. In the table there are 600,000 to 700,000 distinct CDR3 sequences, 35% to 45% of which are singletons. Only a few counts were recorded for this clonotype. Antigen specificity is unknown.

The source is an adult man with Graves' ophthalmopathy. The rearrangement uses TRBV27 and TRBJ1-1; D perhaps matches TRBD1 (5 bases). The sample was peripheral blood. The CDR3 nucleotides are TGTGCCAGCAGTCTCTACCCGGGACGGAGAGAAGCTTTCTTT. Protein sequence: CASSLYPGRREAFF.